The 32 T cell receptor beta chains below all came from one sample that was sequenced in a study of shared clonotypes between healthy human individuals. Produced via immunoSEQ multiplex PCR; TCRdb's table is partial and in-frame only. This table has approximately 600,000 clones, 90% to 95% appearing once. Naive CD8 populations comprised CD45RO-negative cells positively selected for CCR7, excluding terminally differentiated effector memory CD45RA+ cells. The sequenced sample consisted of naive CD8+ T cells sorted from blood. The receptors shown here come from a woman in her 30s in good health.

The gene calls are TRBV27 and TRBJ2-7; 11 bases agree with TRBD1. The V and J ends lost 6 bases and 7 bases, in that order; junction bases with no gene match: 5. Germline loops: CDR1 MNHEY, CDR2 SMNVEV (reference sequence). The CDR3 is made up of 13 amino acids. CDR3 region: CASRGQGVEEQYF. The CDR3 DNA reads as TGTGCCAGCAGGGGACAGGGGGTCGAAGAGCAGTACTTC.

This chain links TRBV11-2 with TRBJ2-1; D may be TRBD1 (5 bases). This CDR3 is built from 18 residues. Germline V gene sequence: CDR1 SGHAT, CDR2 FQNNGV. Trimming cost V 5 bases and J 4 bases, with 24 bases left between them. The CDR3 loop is CASSPEFVPGYSYNEQFF. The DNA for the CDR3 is TGTGCCAGCAGCCCGGAATTTGTCCCAGGGTACTCATACAATGAGCAGTTCTTC.

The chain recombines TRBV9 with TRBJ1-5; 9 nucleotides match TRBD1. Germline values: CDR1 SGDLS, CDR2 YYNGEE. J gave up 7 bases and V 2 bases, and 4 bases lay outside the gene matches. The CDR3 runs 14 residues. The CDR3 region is CASSVTGGGQPQHF. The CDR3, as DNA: TGTGCCAGCAGCGTGACAGGGGGGGGACAGCCCCAGCATTTT.

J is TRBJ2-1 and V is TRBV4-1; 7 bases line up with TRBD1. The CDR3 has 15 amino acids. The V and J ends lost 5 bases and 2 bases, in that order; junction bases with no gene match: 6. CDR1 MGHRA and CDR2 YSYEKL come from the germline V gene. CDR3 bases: TGCGCCAGCAGCGGAGGACAGGACGCCTACAATGAGCAGTTCTTC. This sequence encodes CASSGGQDAYNEQFF.

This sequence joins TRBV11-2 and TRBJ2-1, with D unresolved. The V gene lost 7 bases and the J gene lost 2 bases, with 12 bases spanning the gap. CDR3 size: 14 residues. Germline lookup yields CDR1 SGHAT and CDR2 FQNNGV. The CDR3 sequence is CASTDSSTYNEQFF. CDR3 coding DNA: TGTGCCAGCACCGACTCGTCCACCTACAATGAGCAGTTCTTC. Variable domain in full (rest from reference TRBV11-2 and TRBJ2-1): EAGVAQSPRYKIIEKRQSVAFWCNPISGHATLYWYQQILGQGPKLLIQFQNNGVVDDSQLPKDRFSAERLKGVDSTLKIQPAKLEDSAVYLCASTDSSTYNEQFFGPGTRLTVL.

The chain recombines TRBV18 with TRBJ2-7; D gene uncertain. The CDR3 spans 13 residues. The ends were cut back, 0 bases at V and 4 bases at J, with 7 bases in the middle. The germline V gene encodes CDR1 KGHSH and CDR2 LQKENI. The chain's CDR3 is CASSPPAEYEQYF. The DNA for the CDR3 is TGTGCCAGCTCACCACCGGCGGAGTACGAGCAGTACTTC. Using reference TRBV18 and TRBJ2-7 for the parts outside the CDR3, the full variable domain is NAGVMQNPRHLVRRRGQEARLRCSPMKGHSHVYWYRQLPEEGLKFMVYLQKENIIDESGMPKERFSAEFPKEGPSILRIQQVVRGDSAAYFCASSPPAEYEQYFGPGTRLTVT.

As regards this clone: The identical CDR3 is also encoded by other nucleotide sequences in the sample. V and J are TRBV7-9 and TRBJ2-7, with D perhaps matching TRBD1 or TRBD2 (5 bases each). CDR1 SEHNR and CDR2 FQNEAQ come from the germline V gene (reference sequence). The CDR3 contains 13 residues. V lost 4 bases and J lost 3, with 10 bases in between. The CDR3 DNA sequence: TGTGCCAGCAGCTCCGGGACGGACTACGAGCAGTACTTC. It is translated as CASSSGTDYEQYF. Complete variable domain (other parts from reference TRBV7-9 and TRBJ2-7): DTGVSQNPRHKITKRGQNVTFRCDPISEHNRLYWYRQTLGQGPEFLTYFQNEAQLEKSRLLSDRFSAERPKGSFSTLEIQRTEQGDSAMYLCASSSGTDYEQYFGPGTRLTVT.

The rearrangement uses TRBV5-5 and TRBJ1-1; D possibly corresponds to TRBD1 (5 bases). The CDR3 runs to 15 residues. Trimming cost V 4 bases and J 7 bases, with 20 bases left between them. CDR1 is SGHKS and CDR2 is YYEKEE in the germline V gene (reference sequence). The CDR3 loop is CASSGTGTGEGEAFF. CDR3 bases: TGTGCCAGCAGCGGAACCGGGACCGGGGAGGGTGAAGCTTTCTTT. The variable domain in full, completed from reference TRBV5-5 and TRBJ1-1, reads DAGVTQSPTHLIKTRGQQVTLRCSPISGHKSVSWYQQVLGQGPQFIFQYYEKEERGRGNFPDRFSARQFPNYSSELNVNALLLGDSALYLCASSGTGTGEGEAFFGQGTRLTVV.

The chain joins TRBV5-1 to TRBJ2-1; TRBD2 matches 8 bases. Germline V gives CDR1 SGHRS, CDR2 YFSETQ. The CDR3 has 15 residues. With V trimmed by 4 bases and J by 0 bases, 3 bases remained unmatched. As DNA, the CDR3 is TGCGCCAGCAGCGAGCGGGGGAGCTCCTACAATGAGCAGTTCTTC. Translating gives CASSERGSSYNEQFF.

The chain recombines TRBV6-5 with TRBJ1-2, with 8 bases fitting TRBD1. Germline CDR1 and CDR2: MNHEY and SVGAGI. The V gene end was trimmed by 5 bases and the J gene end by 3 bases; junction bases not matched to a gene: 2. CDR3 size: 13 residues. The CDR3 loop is CASSGQGHYGYTF. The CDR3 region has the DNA TGTGCCAGCAGTGGACAGGGCCACTATGGCTACACCTTC.

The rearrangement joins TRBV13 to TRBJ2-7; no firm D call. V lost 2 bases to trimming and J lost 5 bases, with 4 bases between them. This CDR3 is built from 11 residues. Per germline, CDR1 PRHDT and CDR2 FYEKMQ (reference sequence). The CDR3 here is CASSLQNEQYF. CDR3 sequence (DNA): TGTGCCAGCAGCTTACAAAACGAGCAGTACTTC. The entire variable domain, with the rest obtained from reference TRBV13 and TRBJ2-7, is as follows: AAGVIQSPRHLIKEKRETATLKCYPIPRHDTVYWYQQGPGQDPQFLISFYEKMQSDKGSIPDRFSAQQFSDYHSELNMSSLELGDSALYFCASSLQNEQYFGPGTRLTVT.

In nucleotides, the CDR3 is TGTGCCAGCAGCTCGCAAGGACTTTCGAATGAGCAGTTCTTC. This codes for CASSSQGLSNEQFF. The chain recombines TRBV7-9 with TRBJ2-1; D may be TRBD2 (5 bases). Germline CDR1 is SEHNR and CDR2 is FQNEAQ (reference sequence). The length of the CDR3 is 14 residues. Trimming pared 4 bases from V and 7 bases from J, leaving 14 bases between.

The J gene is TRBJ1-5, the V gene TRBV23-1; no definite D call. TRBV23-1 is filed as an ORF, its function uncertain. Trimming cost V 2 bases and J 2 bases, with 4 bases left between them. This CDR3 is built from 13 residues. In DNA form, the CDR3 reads TGCGCCAGCAGTCAAATGGGCAATCAGCCCCAGCATTTT. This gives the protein CASSQMGNQPQHF.

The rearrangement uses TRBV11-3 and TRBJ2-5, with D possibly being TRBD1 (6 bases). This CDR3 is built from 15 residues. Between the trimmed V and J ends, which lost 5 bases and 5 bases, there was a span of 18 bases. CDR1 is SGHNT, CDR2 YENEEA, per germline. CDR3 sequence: CASSPSSGGGETQYF. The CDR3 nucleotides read TGTGCCAGCAGCCCATCAAGTGGGGGCGGGGAGACCCAGTACTTC.

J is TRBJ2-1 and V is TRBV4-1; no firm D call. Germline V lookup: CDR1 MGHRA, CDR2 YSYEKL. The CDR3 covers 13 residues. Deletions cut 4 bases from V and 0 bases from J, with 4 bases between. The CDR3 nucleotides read TGCGCCAGCAGCCTCAACTCCTACAATGAGCAGTTCTTC. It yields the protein CASSLNSYNEQFF.

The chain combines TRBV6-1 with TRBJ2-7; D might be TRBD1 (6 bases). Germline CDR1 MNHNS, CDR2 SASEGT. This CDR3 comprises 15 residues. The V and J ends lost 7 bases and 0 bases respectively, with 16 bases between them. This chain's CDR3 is CASISRDTSSYEQYF. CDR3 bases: TGTGCCAGCATTTCTCGGGACACCTCCTCCTACGAGCAGTACTTC.

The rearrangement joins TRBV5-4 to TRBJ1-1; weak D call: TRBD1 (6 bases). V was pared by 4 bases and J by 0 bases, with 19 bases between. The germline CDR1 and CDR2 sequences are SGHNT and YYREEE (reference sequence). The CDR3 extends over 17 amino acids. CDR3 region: CASSPGAAFEMNTEAFF. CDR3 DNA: TGTGCCAGCAGCCCAGGGGCGGCGTTCGAGATGAACACTGAAGCTTTCTTT.

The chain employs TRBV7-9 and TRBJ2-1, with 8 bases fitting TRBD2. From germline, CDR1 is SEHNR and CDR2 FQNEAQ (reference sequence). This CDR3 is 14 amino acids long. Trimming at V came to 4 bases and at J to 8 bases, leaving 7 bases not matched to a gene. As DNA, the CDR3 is TGTGCCAGCAGCTCCCGCGGGCGGGAGGATGAGCAGTTCTTC. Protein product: CASSSRGREDEQFF. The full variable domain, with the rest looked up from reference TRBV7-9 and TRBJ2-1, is DTGVSQNPRHKITKRGQNVTFRCDPISEHNRLYWYRQTLGQGPEFLTYFQNEAQLEKSRLLSDRFSAERPKGSFSTLEIQRTEQGDSAMYLCASSSRGREDEQFFGPGTRLTVL.

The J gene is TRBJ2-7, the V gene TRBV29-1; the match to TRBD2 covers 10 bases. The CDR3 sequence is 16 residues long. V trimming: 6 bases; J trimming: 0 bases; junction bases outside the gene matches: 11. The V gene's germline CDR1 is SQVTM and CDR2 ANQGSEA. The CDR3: CSVRDKLAGTSYEQYF. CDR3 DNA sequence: TGCAGCGTCCGGGACAAACTAGCGGGAACCTCCTACGAGCAGTACTTC.

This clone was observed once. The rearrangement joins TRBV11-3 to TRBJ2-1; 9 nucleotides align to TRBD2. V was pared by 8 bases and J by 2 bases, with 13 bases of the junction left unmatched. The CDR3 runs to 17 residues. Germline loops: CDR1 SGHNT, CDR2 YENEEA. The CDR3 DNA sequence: TGTGCCAGCCCGTTTGCCTGGGCGGGAGGGCCCTACAATGAGCAGTTCTTC. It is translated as CASPFAWAGGPYNEQFF.

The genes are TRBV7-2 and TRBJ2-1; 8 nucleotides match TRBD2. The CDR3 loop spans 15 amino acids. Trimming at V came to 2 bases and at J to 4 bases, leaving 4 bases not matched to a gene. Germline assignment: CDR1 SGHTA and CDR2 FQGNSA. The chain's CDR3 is CASSLRAGGYNEQFF. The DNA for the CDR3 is TGTGCCAGCAGCTTAAGGGCGGGGGGATACAATGAGCAGTTCTTC. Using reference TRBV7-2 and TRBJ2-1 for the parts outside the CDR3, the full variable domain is GAGVSQSPSNKVTEKGKDVELRCDPISGHTALYWYRQSLGQGLEFLIYFQGNSAPDKSGLPSDRFSAERTGGSVSTLTIQRTQQEDSAVYLCASSLRAGGYNEQFFGPGTRLTVL.

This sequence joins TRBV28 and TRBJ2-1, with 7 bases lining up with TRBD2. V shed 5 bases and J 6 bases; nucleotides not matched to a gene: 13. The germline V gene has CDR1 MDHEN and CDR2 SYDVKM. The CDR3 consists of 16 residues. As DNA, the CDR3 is TGTGCCAGCAGTCCCCCCCGCTGGGAGGGAGGCAATGAGCAGTTCTTC. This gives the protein CASSPPRWEGGNEQFF.

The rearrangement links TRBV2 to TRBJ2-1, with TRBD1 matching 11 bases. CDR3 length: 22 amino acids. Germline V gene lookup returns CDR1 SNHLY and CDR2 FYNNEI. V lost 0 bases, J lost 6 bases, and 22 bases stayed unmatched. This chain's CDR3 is CASSEALTLLRRTGGFSNEQFF. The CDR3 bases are TGTGCCAGCAGTGAAGCGCTTACTTTACTTCGGAGGACAGGGGGCTTTTCCAATGAGCAGTTCTTC. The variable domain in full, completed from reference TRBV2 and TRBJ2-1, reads EPEVTQTPSHQVTQMGQEVILRCVPISNHLYFYWYRQILGQKVEFLVSFYNNEISEKSEIFDDQFSVERPDGSNFTLKIRSTKLEDSAMYFCASSEALTLLRRTGGFSNEQFFGPGTRLTVL.

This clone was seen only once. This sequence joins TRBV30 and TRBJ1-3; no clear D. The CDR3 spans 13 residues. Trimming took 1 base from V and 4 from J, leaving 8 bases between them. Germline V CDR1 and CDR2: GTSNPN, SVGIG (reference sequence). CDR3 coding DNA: TGTGCCTGGAGTGGGGGTTCGGGAAACACCATATATTTT. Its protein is CAWSGGSGNTIYF.

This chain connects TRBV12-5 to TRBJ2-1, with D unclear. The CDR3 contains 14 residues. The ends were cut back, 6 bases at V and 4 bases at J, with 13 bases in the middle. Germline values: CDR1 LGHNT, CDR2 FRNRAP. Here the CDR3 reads CASGLTDHYNEQFF. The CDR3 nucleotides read TGTGCTAGTGGCCTTACTGACCATTACAATGAGCAGTTCTTC.

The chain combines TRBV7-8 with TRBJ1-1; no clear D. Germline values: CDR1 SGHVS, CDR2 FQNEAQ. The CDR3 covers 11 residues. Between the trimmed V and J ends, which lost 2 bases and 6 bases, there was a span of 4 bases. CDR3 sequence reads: CASSLTAEAFF. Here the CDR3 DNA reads TGTGCCAGCAGCTTAACCGCTGAAGCTTTCTTT.

The CDR3 sequence is CASSRTGTSGRNEQFF. The CDR3 nucleotides read TGCGCCAGCAGTCGTACCGGGACTAGCGGGAGGAATGAGCAGTTCTTC. The chain carries TRBV4-1 and TRBJ2-1; 15 bases are a match to TRBD2. The length of the CDR3 is 16 residues. Germline CDR1 is MGHRA and CDR2 is YSYEKL. The V segment lost 6 bases and the J segment 7 bases; nucleotides outside the gene matches: 7.

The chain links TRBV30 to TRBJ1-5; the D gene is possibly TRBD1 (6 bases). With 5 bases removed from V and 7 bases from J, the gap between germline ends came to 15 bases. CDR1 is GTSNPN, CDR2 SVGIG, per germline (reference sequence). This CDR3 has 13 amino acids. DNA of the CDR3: TGTGCCTGGGAGGGGGGGCCCGGACAGCCCCAGCATTTT. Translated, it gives CAWEGGPGQPQHF.

CDR3 in amino acids: CASSTGTGYNEQFF. Written as DNA, the CDR3 is TGTGCCAGTAGTACCGGGACAGGGTACAATGAGCAGTTCTTC. The gene calls are TRBV19 and TRBJ2-1; 9 bases are a match to TRBD1. V trimming: 4 bases; J trimming: 4 bases; junction bases outside the gene matches: 2. The CDR3 loop spans 14 amino acids. CDR1 and CDR2 from the germline V gene are LNHDA and SQIVND (reference sequence).

Here the CDR3 reads CASSGDYEQYF. DNA for the CDR3: TGTGCCAGCAGTGGAGACTACGAGCAGTACTTC. The V and J genes are TRBV27 and TRBJ2-7; no reliable D call. Germline CDR1 is MNHEY and CDR2 is SMNVEV (reference sequence). With 5 bases removed from V and 3 bases from J, the gap between germline ends came to 5 bases. This CDR3 spans 11 amino acids.

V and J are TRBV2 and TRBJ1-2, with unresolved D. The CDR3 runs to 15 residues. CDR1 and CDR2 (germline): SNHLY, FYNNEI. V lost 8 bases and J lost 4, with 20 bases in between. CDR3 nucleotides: TGTGCCAGCTCAGACGGCCCCCCCGGGATCTATGGCTACACCTTC. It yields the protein CASSDGPPGIYGYTF.

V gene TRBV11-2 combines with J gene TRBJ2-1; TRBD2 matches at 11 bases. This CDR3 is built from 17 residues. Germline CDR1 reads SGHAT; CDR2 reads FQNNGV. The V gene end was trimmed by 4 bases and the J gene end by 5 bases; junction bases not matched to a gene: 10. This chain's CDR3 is CASSSQPLAGGDNEQFF. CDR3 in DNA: TGTGCCAGCAGCTCACAACCTCTAGCGGGAGGTGACAATGAGCAGTTCTTC.